This TCR beta chain stems from a study of T-cell reconstitution after alpha-beta-depleted transplantation in children. General study results and limits: At around two months after transplant, the alpha-beta T cells were reportedly derived from several hundred expanded clones that came from non-depleted graft cells. Surviving thymic progenitors and recipient T cells were the source of high TCRbeta diversity at day 60 in some patients.

This sample's TCRbeta library carried unique molecular identifier barcodes. TCRdb called the PCR reads again in MiXCR, with one record for every CDR3 protein. The sample lists 140,000 or so distinct CDR3 sequences, about 9% occurring once. The sample holds many counts of this clonotype. Its antigen is still unknown. Deletions cut 6 bases from V and 11 bases from J, with 16 bases between. The length of the CDR3 is 12 residues. The receptor was derived from a female patient between 2 and 15 years old who had a stem cell transplant for congenital amegakaryocytic thrombocytopenia, so the T cells may come from the graft donor. The chain has TRBV12-3 or TRBV12-4 and TRBJ1-1; D unclear. Source: PBMCs, mostly from graft donor cells, taken 180 days after TCRalphabeta/CD19-depleted stem cell transplant. The CDR3 loop is CASSARGYGAFF. The CDR3 region has the DNA TGTGCCAGCAGCGCCCGGGGTTACGGGGCTTTCTTT.